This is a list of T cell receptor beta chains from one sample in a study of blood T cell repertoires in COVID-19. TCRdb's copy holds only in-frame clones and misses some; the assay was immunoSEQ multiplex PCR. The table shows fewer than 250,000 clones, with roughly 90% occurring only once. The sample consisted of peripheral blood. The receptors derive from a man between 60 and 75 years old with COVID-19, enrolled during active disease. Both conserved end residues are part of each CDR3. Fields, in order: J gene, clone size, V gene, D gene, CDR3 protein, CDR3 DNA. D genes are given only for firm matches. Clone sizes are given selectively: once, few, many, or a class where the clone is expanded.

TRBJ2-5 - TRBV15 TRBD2 CATSRAPGLAGEETQYF TGTGCCACCAGCAGGGCCCCGGGACTAGCGGGGGAAGAGACCCAGTACTTC
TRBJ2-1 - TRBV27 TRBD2 CASSPETALAGANEQFF TGTGCCAGCAGCCCGGAGACGGCTCTAGCGGGAGCCAATGAGCAGTTCTTC
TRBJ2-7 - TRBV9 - CASGLAVSYEQYF TGTGCCAGCGGGTTAGCGGTCTCCTACGAGCAGTACTTC
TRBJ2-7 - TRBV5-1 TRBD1 CASSLGQGRFLSEQYF TGCGCCAGCAGCTTAGGACAGGGTCGGTTTCTCTCCGAGCAGTACTTC
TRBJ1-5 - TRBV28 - CASSGGGGGNQPQHF TGTGCCAGCAGCGGCGGGGGGGGTGGAAATCAGCCCCAGCATTTT
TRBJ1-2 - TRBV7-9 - CASHLAGGNYGYTF TGTGCCAGCCACTTGGCGGGGGGAAACTATGGCTACACCTTC
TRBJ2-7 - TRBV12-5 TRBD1 CASGFQDRDSYEQYF TGTGCTAGTGGTTTTCAGGACAGGGACTCCTACGAGCAGTACTTC
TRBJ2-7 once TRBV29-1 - CSVEQTTGEQYF TGCAGCGTTGAGCAGACAACTGGCGAGCAGTACTTC
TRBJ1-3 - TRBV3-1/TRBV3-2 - CASSQGQTSGNTIYF TGTGCCAGCAGTCAAGGACAGACCAGTGGAAACACCATATATTTT
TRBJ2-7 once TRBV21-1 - CASSKSIRGLAASYEQYF TGTGCCAGCAGCAAAAGTATAAGGGGACTAGCGGCTTCCTACGAGCAGTACTTC
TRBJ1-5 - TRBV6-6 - CASSYSGGDHQPQHF TGTGCCAGCAGTTACTCCGGAGGGGACCATCAGCCCCAGCATTTT
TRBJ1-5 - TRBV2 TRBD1 CASRWDRGDSSNQPQHF TGTGCCAGCAGGTGGGACAGGGGTGATTCTAGCAATCAGCCCCAGCATTTT
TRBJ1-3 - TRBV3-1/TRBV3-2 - CASSQAGAGNTIYF TGTGCCAGCAGCCAAGCTGGGGCCGGAAACACCATATATTTT
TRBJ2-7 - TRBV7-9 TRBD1 CASSNANRGNYEQYF TGTGCCAGCAGCAACGCCAACAGGGGGAACTACGAGCAGTACTTC
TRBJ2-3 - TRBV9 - CASSNSPMPDTQYF TGTGCCAGCAGTAATAGTCCCATGCCAGATACGCAGTATTTT
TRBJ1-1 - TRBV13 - CASSLGPAVAFF TGTGCCAGCAGCTTAGGACCGGCGGTGGCTTTCTTT
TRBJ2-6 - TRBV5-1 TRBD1 CASSFTGDSGANVLTF TGCGCCAGCAGCTTTACAGGGGACTCTGGGGCCAACGTCCTGACTTTC
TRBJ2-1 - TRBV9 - CASSVLQGPAKQFF TGTGCCAGCAGCGTTTTACAGGGTCCCGCTAAACAGTTCTTC
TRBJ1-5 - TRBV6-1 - CASSEDRNQPQHF TGTGCCAGCAGTGAAGACAGAAATCAGCCCCAGCATTTT
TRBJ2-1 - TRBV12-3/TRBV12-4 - CASSFSGNEQFF TGTGCCAGCAGTTTCTCCGGCAATGAGCAGTTCTTC
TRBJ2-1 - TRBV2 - CASRMGLLSGEQFF TGTGCCAGCCGCATGGGACTGTTGAGTGGTGAGCAGTTCTTC
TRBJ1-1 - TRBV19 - CASSIASGGRGVTEAFF TGTGCCAGTAGTATAGCAAGTGGGGGGAGAGGGGTAACTGAAGCTTTCTTT
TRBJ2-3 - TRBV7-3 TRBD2 CASSPSAGGTDTQYF TGTGCCAGCAGCCCCTCTGCGGGGGGCACAGATACGCAGTATTTT
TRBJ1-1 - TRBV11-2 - CASSFLAGKNTEAFF TGTGCCAGCAGTTTTCTCGCGGGGAAGAACACTGAAGCTTTCTTT
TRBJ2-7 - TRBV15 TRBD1 CATSGPGQGTHEQYF TGTGCCACCAGCGGGCCGGGACAGGGGACTCACGAGCAGTACTTC
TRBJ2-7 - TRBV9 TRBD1 CASSAGQGFNEQYF TGTGCCAGCAGCGCGGGACAGGGTTTCAACGAGCAGTACTTC
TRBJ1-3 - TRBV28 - CASSLGPNTIYF TGTGCCAGCAGTTTAGGGCCAAACACCATATATTTT
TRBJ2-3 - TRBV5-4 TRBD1 CASSLPGTGTDTQYF TGTGCCAGCAGCCTACCCGGGACAGGCACAGATACGCAGTATTTT
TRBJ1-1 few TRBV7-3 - CASSSRVNTEAFF TGTGCCAGCAGCTCCCGGGTAAACACTGAAGCTTTCTTT
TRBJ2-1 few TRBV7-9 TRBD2 CAYSGGLYNEQFF TGTGCCTATAGCGGGGGGCTCTACAATGAGCAGTTCTTC
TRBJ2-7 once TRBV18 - CASSPSRTEISYEQYF TGTGCCAGCTCACCCTCTAGGACAGAAATTTCCTACGAGCAGTACTTC
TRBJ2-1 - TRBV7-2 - CASSLVAGSSYNEQFF TGTGCCAGCAGTCTGGTTGCGGGGAGCTCCTACAATGAGCAGTTCTTC
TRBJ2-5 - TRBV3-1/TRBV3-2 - CASSQTRTVYQETQYF TGTGCCAGCAGCCAAACCCGGACAGTGTACCAAGAGACCCAGTACTTC
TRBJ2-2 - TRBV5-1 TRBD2 CASSLALAGANTGELFF TGCGCCAGCAGCTTGGCGCTAGCGGGAGCGAACACCGGGGAGCTGTTTTTT
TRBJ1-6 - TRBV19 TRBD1 CASSITQGAHSSPLHF TGTGCCAGTAGTATAACCCAGGGGGCGCATTCCTCACCCCTCCACTTT
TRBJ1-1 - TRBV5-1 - CASRIQGYTEAFF TGCGCCAGCCGCATACAGGGATACACTGAAGCTTTCTTT
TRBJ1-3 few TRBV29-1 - CSVIKGAGNTIYF TGCAGCGTGATCAAGGGGGCTGGAAACACCATATATTTT
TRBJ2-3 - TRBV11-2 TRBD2 CASSASGGRTLSTDTQYF TGTGCCAGCAGCGCAAGCGGGGGACGGACCCTAAGCACAGATACGCAGTATTTT
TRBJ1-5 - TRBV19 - CASSIGSQPQHF TGTGCCAGTAGTATCGGGAGTCAGCCCCAGCATTTT
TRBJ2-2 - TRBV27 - CASTGTLTGELFF TGTGCCAGCACCGGGACTTTGACCGGGGAGCTGTTTTTT
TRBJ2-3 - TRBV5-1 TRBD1 CASSSDRLRTDTQYF TGCGCCAGCAGCTCGGACAGGTTACGCACAGATACGCAGTATTTT
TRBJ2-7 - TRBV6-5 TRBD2 CASSYSLAGGSYEQYF TGTGCCAGCAGTTACTCGCTAGCGGGAGGTTCCTACGAGCAGTACTTC
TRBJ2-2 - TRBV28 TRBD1 CASSLHGQANTGELFF TGTGCCAGCAGTTTACACGGACAGGCGAACACCGGGGAGCTGTTTTTT
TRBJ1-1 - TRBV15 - CATSKTSGNTEAFF TGTGCCACCAGCAAAACGTCCGGGAACACTGAAGCTTTCTTT
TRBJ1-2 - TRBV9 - CASSPSGVNYGYTF TGTGCCAGCAGCCCCTCAGGGGTAAACTATGGCTACACCTTC
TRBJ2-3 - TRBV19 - CASSIRRVSDTQYF TGTGCCAGTAGTATTCGCAGGGTGTCGGATACGCAGTATTTT
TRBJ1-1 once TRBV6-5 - CASSQIGGATEAFF TGTGCCAGCAGCCAAATCGGGGGGGCCACTGAAGCTTTCTTT
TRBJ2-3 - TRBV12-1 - CASRHHRTTADTQYF TGTGCCAGCAGGCATCACCGGACTACGGCAGATACGCAGTATTTT
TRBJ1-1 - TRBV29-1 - CSVEGGPNTEAFF TGCAGCGTTGAAGGGGGCCCGAACACTGAAGCTTTCTTT
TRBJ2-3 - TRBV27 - CASSLYNADTQYF TGTGCCAGCAGTTTGTATAATGCAGATACGCAGTATTTT
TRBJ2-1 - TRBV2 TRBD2 CASSTSGGILAGGPQFF TGTGCCAGCAGTACCTCAGGGGGTATACTAGCGGGGGGTCCGCAGTTCTTC
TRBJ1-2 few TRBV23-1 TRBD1 CASSQLEGTVDLNYGYTF TGCGCCAGCAGTCAATTAGAGGGGACAGTCGACCTCAACTATGGCTACACCTTC
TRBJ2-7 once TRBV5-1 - CASSSQTSSVEQYF TGCGCCAGCAGCTCTCAGACTAGTTCAGTAGAGCAGTACTTC
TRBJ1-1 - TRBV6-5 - CASSYLGRVTEAFF TGTGCCAGCAGTTACCTGGGGCGAGTCACTGAAGCTTTCTTT
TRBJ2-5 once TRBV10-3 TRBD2 CAISDGVGLAGAQETQYF TGTGCCATCAGTGATGGGGTTGGACTAGCGGGGGCACAAGAGACCCAGTACTTC
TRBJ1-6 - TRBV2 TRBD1 CASSDRTGLNSPLHF TGTGCCAGCAGCGATCGGACAGGGTTAAATTCACCCCTCCACTTT
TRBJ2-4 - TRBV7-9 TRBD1 CASSLGGTGGVKNIQYF TGTGCCAGCAGCCTAGGGGGGACAGGGGGCGTCAAAAACATTCAGTACTTC
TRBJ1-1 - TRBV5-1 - CASRVAGEAFF TGCGCCAGCAGGGTAGCGGGAGAAGCTTTCTTT
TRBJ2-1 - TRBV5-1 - CASSLRQGQDEQFF TGCGCCAGCAGCTTGAGGCAGGGCCAGGATGAGCAGTTCTTC